Below, 30 T cell receptor beta chains from the same sample are listed, as sequenced in a study of CD8+ T cells in alopecia areata. Following RNA extraction, reverse transcription yielded cDNA that acted as the sequencing template. This table comes from immunoSEQ multiplex PCR, and its TCRdb copy is limited to in-frame clones, with some not included. The sample yields some 150,000 clones, around 50% seen once. Treatment meaning: oral pan-JAK inhibitor, 5-10 mg twice daily. The source was CD8+ T cells sorted from blood, collected at week 4, from a patient treated with tofacitinib. The receptors shown here come from a human donor with alopecia areata.

The chain carries TRBV30 and TRBJ2-3, with no clear D. The germline V gene encodes CDR1 GTSNPN and CDR2 SVGIG (reference sequence). V gave up 1 base and J gave up 2 bases, with 7 bases separating them. The CDR3 contains 13 residues. CDR3 in amino acids: CAWSDTLTDTQYF. The CDR3 coding sequence is TGTGCCTGGAGTGATACCCTCACAGATACGCAGTATTTT.

This clone showed up just a few times. The chain employs TRBV4-3 and TRBJ1-2; possible D gene TRBD1, 5 bases. The germline V gene has CDR1 LGHNA and CDR2 YSLEER. Trimming took 0 bases from V and 8 from J, leaving 19 bases between them. The CDR3 spans 16 residues. CDR3 protein: CASSQDVRVLLGGYTF. CDR3 nucleotides: TGCGCCAGCAGCCAAGACGTCAGGGTCCTCTTAGGGGGCTACACCTTC.

The chain links TRBV7-9 to TRBJ2-6; D is unresolved. V was clipped by 2 bases and J by 2 bases, with 7 bases between them. The CDR3 contains 15 residues. The germline CDR1 and CDR2 sequences are SEHNR and FQNEAQ (reference sequence). The CDR3 DNA follows: TGTGCCAGCAGCTTACCTCGCCCTGGGGCCAACGTCCTGACTTTC. This gives the protein CASSLPRPGANVLTF.

This chain connects TRBV7-9 to TRBJ1-1, with D possibly TRBD1 on 6 matching bases. Between the trimmed V and J ends, which lost 7 bases and 4 bases, there was a span of 19 bases. This CDR3 has 15 residues. Germline CDR1 SEHNR, CDR2 FQNEAQ (reference sequence). The CDR3 nucleotides are TGTGCCAGCACCACATTTGCAGGAGGGGGCACTGAAGCTTTCTTT. It translates to CASTTFAGGGTEAFF.

The CDR3 loop reads CASSWGLGTDQETQYF. The CDR3, as DNA: TGTGCCAGCAGTTGGGGGCTGGGGACAGACCAAGAGACCCAGTACTTC. The chain joins TRBV27 to TRBJ2-5; 7 nucleotides align to TRBD1. V trimming: 4 bases; J trimming: 0 bases; junction bases outside the gene matches: 8. This CDR3 has 16 residues. From germline, CDR1 is MNHEY and CDR2 SMNVEV (reference sequence).

This chain joins TRBV29-1 and TRBJ2-1; 12 bases map to TRBD1. V was clipped by 4 bases and J by 8 bases; unmatched bases: 15. The CDR3 length is 17 residues. In germline, CDR1 is SQVTM, CDR2 ANQGSEA. CDR3 DNA sequence: TGCAGCGTTGGGGGGACAGGGGGCGCGAAATATCTCCATGAGCAGTTCTTC. This translates into CSVGGTGGAKYLHEQFF.

V gene TRBV7-3 combines with J gene TRBJ2-7, with D unresolved. The CDR3 totals 13 residues. The V and J ends lost 2 bases and 7 bases respectively, with 12 bases between them. Germline V gene sequence: CDR1 SGHTA, CDR2 FQGTGA. CDR3: CASSLQSKGEQYF. The CDR3 region has the DNA TGTGCCAGCAGCTTACAATCGAAAGGGGAGCAGTACTTC.

This clone was detected once. CDR3 DNA: TGTGCCAGCAGCTTCTGGGACAGCCCGAACACTGAAGCTTTCTTT. This gives the protein CASSFWDSPNTEAFF. This chain uses TRBV5-6 with TRBJ1-1; TRBD1 aligns across 7 bases. V was clipped by 2 bases and J by 1 base; unmatched bases: 5. The CDR3 contains 15 residues. Germline V CDR1 and CDR2: SGHDT, YYEEEE.

Only a few counts were recorded for this clone. The rearrangement uses TRBV5-4 and TRBJ1-5, with D perhaps TRBD1 (6 bases). CDR3 length: 13 amino acids. The V gene lost 0 bases and the J gene lost 7 bases, with 8 bases spanning the gap. Per germline, CDR1 SGHNT and CDR2 YYREEE (reference sequence). CDR3 residues: CASSLDRAQPQHF. CDR3 nucleotide sequence: TGTGCCAGCAGCTTGGACAGGGCCCAGCCCCAGCATTTT.

The chain uses TRBV6-6 and TRBJ1-6; no definite D call. Germline lookup yields CDR1 MNHNY and CDR2 SVGAGI (reference sequence). V dropped 3 bases and J dropped 6 bases, with 9 bases sitting between them. There are 14 residues in the CDR3. The CDR3 nucleotides read TGTGCCAGCAGTTATGGCGAGGGTAATTCACCCCTCCACTTT. Translating it yields CASSYGEGNSPLHF.

This clone has only one observation. This sequence joins TRBV6-5 and TRBJ1-1; tentative D call: TRBD1 (5 bases). The CDR3 spans 16 residues. Looked up from germline, CDR1 is MNHEY and CDR2 is SVGAGI. V lost 4 bases and J 5 bases, leaving 20 bases between the germline ends. The CDR3 loop is CASSSPRVGLGTEAFF. The CDR3 coding sequence is TGTGCCAGCAGTTCCCCTCGCGTGGGGCTAGGGACTGAAGCTTTCTTT.

The sample holds a few counts of this clone. The chain carries TRBV7-2 and TRBJ2-3; unclear D gene. Looked up from germline, CDR1 is SGHTA and CDR2 is FQGNSA. This CDR3 contains 14 residues. The V end lost 1 base, the J end lost 3 bases, and 8 bases lay between the germline ends. The CDR3 DNA reads TGTGCCAGCAGCTTAGGTGTCTCTACAGATACGCAGTATTTT. It translates to CASSLGVSTDTQYF.

V usage is TRBV12-5 and J usage is TRBJ2-1; D might be TRBD1 (5 bases). CDR1 and CDR2 (germline): LGHNT, FRNRAP. Between the trimmed V and J ends, which lost 1 base and 3 bases, there was a span of 7 bases. The CDR3 length is 14 residues. CDR3 protein: CASGLGTLYNEQFF. CDR3 DNA: TGTGCTAGTGGTTTGGGGACACTCTACAATGAGCAGTTCTTC.

This clone has a single count. The chain employs TRBV19 and TRBJ2-5; D possibly corresponds to TRBD1 (6 bases). Germline V gives CDR1 LNHDA, CDR2 SQIVND (reference sequence). The germline V and J ends were trimmed by 4 bases and 3 bases, with 9 bases remaining between them. There are 13 residues in the CDR3. For the CDR3, the DNA is TGTGCCAGTAGTAGGGACACTGAAGAGACCCAGTACTTC. Translation gives CASSRDTEETQYF.

The V and J genes are TRBV6-5 and TRBJ2-3, with D possibly matching TRBD2 (6 bases). The germline gives CDR1 MNHEY, CDR2 SVGAGI. Trimming stripped 0 bases from V and 6 bases from J, with 16 bases between. This CDR3 spans 16 amino acids. The CDR3 is CASSYSSGGEVDTQYF. In nucleotides, the CDR3 is TGTGCCAGCAGTTACTCTTCCGGGGGTGAGGTTGATACGCAGTATTTT.

The V gene is TRBV27, the J gene TRBJ1-1; D perhaps matches TRBD1 (5 bases). CDR1 is MNHEY, CDR2 SMNVEV, per germline (reference sequence). The CDR3 is 14 residues long. The V and J ends lost 6 bases and 9 bases respectively, with 20 bases between them. The CDR3 DNA follows: TGTGCCAGCAGCTATATAGACGGGACGGGCCAAGCTTTCTTT. It encodes CASSYIDGTGQAFF.

This chain links TRBV7-9 with TRBJ2-7; D perhaps matches TRBD1 (5 bases). V was trimmed by 4 bases and J by 2 bases, leaving 15 bases between them. The CDR3 contains 15 residues. CDR1 is SEHNR and CDR2 is FQNEAQ in the germline V gene (reference sequence). The CDR3 DNA follows: TGTGCCAGCAGCTCGGGCGGACACCCACCCTACGAGCAGTACTTC. This gives the protein CASSSGGHPPYEQYF. The variable domain in full, completed from reference TRBV7-9 and TRBJ2-7, reads DTGVSQNPRHKITKRGQNVTFRCDPISEHNRLYWYRQTLGQGPEFLTYFQNEAQLEKSRLLSDRFSAERPKGSFSTLEIQRTEQGDSAMYLCASSSGGHPPYEQYFGPGTRLTVT.

V is TRBV30 and J is TRBJ2-3, with D unclear. The CDR3 totals 14 residues. The germline gives CDR1 GTSNPN, CDR2 SVGIG (reference sequence). V was trimmed by 2 bases and J by 2 bases, leaving 11 bases between them. The CDR3 here is CAWSSGVFTDTQYF. CDR3 bases: TGTGCCTGGAGTTCCGGCGTATTCACAGATACGCAGTATTTT.

This clone was observed a few times. The V call is TRBV7-8, the J call TRBJ2-7, with D hard to call. Trimming took 1 base from V and 7 from J, leaving 11 bases between them. Germline V gene lookup returns CDR1 SGHVS and CDR2 FQNEAQ. This CDR3 region has 13 residues. CDR3 DNA: TGTGCCAGCAGCTTAGATCCGGCCCTGGAGCAGTACTTC. Amino acid sequence: CASSLDPALEQYF.

The chain has TRBV27 and TRBJ2-3; D is undetermined. Looked up from germline, CDR1 is MNHEY and CDR2 is SMNVEV (reference sequence). CDR3 length: 14 amino acids. Trimming took off 1 base at V and 3 bases at J, with 8 bases between the two ends. The CDR3 sequence is CASSLLWGTDTQYF. CDR3 DNA sequence: TGTGCCAGCAGTTTATTGTGGGGAACAGATACGCAGTATTTT.

The rearrangement links TRBV7-9 to TRBJ1-1, with D unclear. Germline lookup yields CDR1 SEHNR and CDR2 FQNEAQ (reference sequence). There are 13 residues in the CDR3. V lost 4 bases and J lost 5, with 11 bases in between. Here the CDR3 reads CASSSSLRTEAFF. The CDR3 nucleotides are TGTGCCAGCAGCTCCTCACTCCGAACTGAAGCTTTCTTT.

The chain carries TRBV29-1 and TRBJ1-1; D is ambiguous. CDR3 length: 11 residues. Between the trimmed V and J ends, which lost 2 bases and 5 bases, there was a span of 6 bases. Looked up from germline, CDR1 is SQVTM and CDR2 is ANQGSEA. The DNA of the CDR3 is TGCAGCGTTGAATCAAAAACTGAAGCTTTCTTT. Protein sequence: CSVESKTEAFF.

J is TRBJ1-1 and V is TRBV27; no clear D. Trimming removed 0 bases at V and 3 bases at J, with 11 bases between. The CDR3 is made up of 15 amino acids. Germline V gives CDR1 MNHEY, CDR2 SMNVEV (reference sequence). The CDR3 DNA reads as TGTGCCAGCAGTTTATCAGCAGAAGGCTACACTGAAGCTTTCTTT. Translation: CASSLSAEGYTEAFF.

The chain uses TRBV13 and TRBJ2-5, with D perhaps given as TRBD1 or TRBD2 (7 bases each). The CDR3 sequence is 15 residues long. Between the trimmed V and J ends, which lost 5 bases and 5 bases, there was a span of 18 bases. Germline V gives CDR1 PRHDT, CDR2 FYEKMQ (reference sequence). The CDR3 loop is CASSPEGAGEETQYF. CDR3 coding DNA: TGTGCCAGCAGCCCCGAGGGGGCGGGGGAGGAGACCCAGTACTTC.

This chain uses TRBV29-1 with TRBJ1-2; D gene ambiguous. CDR1 is SQVTM and CDR2 is ANQGSEA in the germline V gene. Trimming removed 7 bases from V and 3 bases from J, with 15 bases in between. The CDR3 consists of 13 residues. CDR3 DNA: TGCAGCGCCTTTACCGGGGTTCACTATGGCTACACCTTC. Translation: CSAFTGVHYGYTF.

This clone was seen only a few times. The chain has TRBV13 and TRBJ2-1; D is perhaps TRBD2 (5 bases). The V and J ends lost 7 bases and 2 bases respectively, with 9 bases between them. CDR1 PRHDT and CDR2 FYEKMQ come from the germline V gene (reference sequence). The CDR3 loop spans 13 amino acids. This CDR3 reads CASNPGTYNEQFF. As DNA, the CDR3 is TGTGCCAGCAACCCCGGGACCTACAATGAGCAGTTCTTC.

The V call is TRBV6-5, the J call TRBJ2-3; D unresolved. The CDR3 runs 14 residues. CDR1 and CDR2 from the germline V gene are MNHEY and SVGAGI. The V and J ends lost 5 bases and 4 bases respectively, with 13 bases between them. The CDR3 DNA sequence: TGTGCCAGCAGTGAGAGAGAGAGCGCAGATACGCAGTATTTT. Translating it yields CASSERESADTQYF.

Written as DNA, the CDR3 is TGTGCCAGCAGCTCGGGACTAGCGGGGGCTCTAGGAAATGAGCAGTTCTTC. Translated, it gives CASSSGLAGALGNEQFF. The chain joins TRBV7-9 to TRBJ2-1; 14 bases are shared with TRBD2. The CDR3 covers 17 residues. V gave up 4 bases and J gave up 7 bases; unmatched junction bases: 9. Germline V CDR1 and CDR2: SEHNR, FQNEAQ (reference sequence).

The chain couples TRBV9 to TRBJ1-2; D may be TRBD1 (5 bases). The CDR3 runs 12 residues. Trimming stripped 4 bases from V and 6 bases from J, with 10 bases between. Germline loops: CDR1 SGDLS, CDR2 YYNGEE. DNA of the CDR3: TGTGCCAGCAGCCCGATGGGGGATGGCTACACCTTC. Protein: CASSPMGDGYTF. Based on the CDR3 plus reference TRBV9 and TRBJ1-2, the full variable domain is DSGVTQTPKHLITATGQRVTLRCSPRSGDLSVYWYQQSLDQGLQFLIQYYNGEERAKGNILERFSAQQFPDLHSELNLSSLELGDSALYFCASSPMGDGYTFGSGTRLTVV.

The rearrangement links TRBV2 to TRBJ2-5; 8 nucleotides align to TRBD1. The CDR3 extends over 13 amino acids. After removal of 10 bases from V and 5 bases from J, the junction contained 9 bases not matched to a gene. The germline V gene encodes CDR1 SNHLY and CDR2 FYNNEI. DNA for the CDR3: TGTGCCACCCAGGGACAGGCGGACGAGACCCAGTACTTC. Translated: CATQGQADETQYF.